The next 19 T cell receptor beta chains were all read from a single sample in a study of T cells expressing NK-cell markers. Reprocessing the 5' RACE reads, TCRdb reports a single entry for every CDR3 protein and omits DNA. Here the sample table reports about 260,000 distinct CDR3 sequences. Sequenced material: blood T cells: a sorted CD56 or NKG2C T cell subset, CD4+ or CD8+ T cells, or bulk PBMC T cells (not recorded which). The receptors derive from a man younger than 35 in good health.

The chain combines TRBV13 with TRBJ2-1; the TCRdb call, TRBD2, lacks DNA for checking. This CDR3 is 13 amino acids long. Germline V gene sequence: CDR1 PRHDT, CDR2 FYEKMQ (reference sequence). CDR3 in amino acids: CASSLGLGGRQFF.

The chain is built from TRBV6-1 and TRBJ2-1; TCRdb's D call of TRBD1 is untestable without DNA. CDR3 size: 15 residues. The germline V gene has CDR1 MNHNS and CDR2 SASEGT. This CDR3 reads CASRPGTGHYNEQFF.

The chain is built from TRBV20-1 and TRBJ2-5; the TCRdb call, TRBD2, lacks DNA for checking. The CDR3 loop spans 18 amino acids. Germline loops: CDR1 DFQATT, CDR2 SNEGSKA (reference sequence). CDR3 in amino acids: CSAREKQGTSGSGWTQYF.

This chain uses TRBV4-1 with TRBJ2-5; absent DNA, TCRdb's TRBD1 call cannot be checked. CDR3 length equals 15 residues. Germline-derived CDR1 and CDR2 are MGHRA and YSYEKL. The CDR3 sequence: CASSHLRGGGETQYF.

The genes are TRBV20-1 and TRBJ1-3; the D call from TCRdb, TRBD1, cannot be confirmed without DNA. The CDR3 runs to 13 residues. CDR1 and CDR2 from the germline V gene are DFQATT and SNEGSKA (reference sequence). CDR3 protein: CSASGGTANTIYF.

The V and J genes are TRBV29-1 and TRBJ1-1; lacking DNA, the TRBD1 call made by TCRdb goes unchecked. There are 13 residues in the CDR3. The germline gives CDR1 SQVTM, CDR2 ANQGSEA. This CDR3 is CSVGQGKNTEAFF. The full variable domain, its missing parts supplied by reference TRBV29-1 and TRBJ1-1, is SAVISQKPSRDICQRGTSLTIQCQVDSQVTMMFWYRQQPGQSLTLIATANQGSEATYESGFVIDKFPISRPNLTFSTLTVSNMSPEDSSIYLCSVGQGKNTEAFFGQGTRLTVV.

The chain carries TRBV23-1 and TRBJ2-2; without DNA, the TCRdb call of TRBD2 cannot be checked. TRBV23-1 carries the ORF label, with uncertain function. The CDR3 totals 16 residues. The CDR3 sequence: CASSQSNRPAGGELFF.

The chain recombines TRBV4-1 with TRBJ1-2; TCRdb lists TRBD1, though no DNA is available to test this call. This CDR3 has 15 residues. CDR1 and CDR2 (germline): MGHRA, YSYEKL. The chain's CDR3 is CASSQPTSGTGGYTF.

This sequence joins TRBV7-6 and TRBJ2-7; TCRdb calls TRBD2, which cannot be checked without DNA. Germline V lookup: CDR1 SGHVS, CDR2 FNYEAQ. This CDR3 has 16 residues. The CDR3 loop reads CASSLEASSRVGEQYF.

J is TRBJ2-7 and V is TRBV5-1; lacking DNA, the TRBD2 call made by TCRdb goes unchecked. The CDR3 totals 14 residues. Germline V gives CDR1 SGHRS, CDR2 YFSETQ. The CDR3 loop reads CASRTTAGGPEQYF.

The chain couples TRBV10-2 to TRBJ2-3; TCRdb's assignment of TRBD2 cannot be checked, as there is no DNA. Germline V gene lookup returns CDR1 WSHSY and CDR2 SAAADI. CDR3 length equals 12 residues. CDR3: CASIMSGETQYF.

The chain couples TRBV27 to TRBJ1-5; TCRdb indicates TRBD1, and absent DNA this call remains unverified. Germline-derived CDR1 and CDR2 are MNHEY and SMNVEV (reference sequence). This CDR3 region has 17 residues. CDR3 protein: CASSLKGTRTGNQPQHF.

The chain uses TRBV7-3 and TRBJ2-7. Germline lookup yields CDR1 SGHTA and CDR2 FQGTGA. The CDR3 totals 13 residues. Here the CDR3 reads CASSRRRSHEQYF.

The CDR3 here is CASGWSDTQYF. The rearrangement links TRBV6-5 to TRBJ2-3. Germline CDR1 MNHEY, CDR2 SVGAGI. The CDR3 runs to 11 residues.

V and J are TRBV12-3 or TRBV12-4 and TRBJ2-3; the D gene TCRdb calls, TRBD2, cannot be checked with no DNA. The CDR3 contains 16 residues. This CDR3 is CASSFLGLAAGGTQYF.

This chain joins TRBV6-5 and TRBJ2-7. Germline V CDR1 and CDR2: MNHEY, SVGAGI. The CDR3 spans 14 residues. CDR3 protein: CASSSNRRTYEQYF.

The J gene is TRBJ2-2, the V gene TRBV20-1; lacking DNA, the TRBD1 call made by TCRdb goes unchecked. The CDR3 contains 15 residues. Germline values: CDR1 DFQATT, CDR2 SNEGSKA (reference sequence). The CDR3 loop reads CSARTRQAYTGELFF.

The CDR3 is CASRLSGFSTDTQYF. This rearrangement joins TRBV27 to TRBJ2-3; as DNA is missing, the TRBD2 call by TCRdb cannot be tested. The CDR3 covers 15 residues. Germline CDR1 is MNHEY and CDR2 is SMNVEV (reference sequence).

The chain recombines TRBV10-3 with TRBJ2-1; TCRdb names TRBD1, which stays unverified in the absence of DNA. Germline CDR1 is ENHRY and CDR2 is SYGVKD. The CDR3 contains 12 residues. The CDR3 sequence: CAIRAPGDEQFF.